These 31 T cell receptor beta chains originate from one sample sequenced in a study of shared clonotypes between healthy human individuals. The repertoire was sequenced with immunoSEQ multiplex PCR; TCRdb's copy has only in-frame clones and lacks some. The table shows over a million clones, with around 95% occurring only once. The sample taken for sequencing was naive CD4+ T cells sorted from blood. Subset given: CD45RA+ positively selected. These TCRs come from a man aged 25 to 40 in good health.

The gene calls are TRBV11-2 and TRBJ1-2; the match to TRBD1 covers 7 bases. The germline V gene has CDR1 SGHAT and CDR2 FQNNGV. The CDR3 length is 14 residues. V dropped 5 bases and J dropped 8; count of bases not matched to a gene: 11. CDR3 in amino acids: CASSLTLGGAGYTF. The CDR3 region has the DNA TGTGCCAGCAGCCTAACTTTAGGGGGCGCGGGCTACACCTTC.

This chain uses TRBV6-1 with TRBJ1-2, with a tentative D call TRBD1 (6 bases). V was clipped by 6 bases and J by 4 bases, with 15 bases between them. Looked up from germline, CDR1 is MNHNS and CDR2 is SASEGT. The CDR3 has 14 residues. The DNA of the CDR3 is TGTGCCAGCAGGCTTGGAGGGGGGAGCTATGGCTACACCTTC. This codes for CASRLGGGSYGYTF.

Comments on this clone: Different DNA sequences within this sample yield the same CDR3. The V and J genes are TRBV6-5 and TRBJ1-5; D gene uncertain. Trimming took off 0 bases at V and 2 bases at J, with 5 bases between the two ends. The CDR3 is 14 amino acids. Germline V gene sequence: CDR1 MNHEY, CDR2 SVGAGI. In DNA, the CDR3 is TGTGCCAGCAGTTACTCCGGGGGCAATCAGCCCCAGCATTTT. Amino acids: CASSYSGGNQPQHF.

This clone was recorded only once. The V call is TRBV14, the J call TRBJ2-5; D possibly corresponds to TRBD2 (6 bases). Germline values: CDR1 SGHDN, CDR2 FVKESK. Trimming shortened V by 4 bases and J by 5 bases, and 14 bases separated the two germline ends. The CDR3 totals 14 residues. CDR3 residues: CASSRASAWETQYF. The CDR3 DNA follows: TGTGCCAGCAGCCGAGCTAGCGCATGGGAGACCCAGTACTTC.

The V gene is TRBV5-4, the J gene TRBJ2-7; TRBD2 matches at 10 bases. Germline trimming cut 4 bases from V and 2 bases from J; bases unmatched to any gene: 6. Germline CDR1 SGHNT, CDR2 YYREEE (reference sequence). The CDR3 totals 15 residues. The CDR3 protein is CASSGGLAVPYEQYF. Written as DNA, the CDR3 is TGTGCCAGCAGCGGCGGACTAGCGGTTCCCTACGAGCAGTACTTC. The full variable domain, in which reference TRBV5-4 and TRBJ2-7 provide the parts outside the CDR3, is ETGVTQSPTHLIKTRGQQVTLRCSSQSGHNTVSWYQQALGQGPQFIFQYYREEENGRGNFPPRFSGLQFPNYSSELNVNALELDDSALYLCASSGGLAVPYEQYFGPGTRLTVT.

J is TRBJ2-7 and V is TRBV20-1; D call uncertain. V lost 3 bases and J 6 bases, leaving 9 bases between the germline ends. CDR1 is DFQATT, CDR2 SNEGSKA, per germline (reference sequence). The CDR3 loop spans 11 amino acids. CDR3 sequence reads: CSASLLPEQYF. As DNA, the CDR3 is TGCAGTGCTAGCCTGCTTCCCGAGCAGTACTTC.

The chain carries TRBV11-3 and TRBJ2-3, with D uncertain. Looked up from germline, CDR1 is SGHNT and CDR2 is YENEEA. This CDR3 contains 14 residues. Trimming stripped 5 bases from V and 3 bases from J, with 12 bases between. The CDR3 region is CASSPSRGTDTQYF. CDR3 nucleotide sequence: TGTGCCAGCAGCCCGAGTCGAGGAACAGATACGCAGTATTTT.

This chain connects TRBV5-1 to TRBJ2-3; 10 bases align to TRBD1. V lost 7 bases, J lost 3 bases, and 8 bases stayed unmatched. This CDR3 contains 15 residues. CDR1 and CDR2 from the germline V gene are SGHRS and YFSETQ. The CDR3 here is CASGEGQGLTDTQYF. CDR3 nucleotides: TGCGCCAGCGGGGAGGGACAGGGGCTAACAGATACGCAGTATTTT.

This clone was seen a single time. CDR3 amino acids: CASIGDTDTQYF. The CDR3 nucleotides are TGTGCCAGCATCGGAGATACAGATACGCAGTATTTT. The chain joins TRBV28 to TRBJ2-3; D is ambiguous. This CDR3 contains 12 residues. The germline V gene has CDR1 MDHEN and CDR2 SYDVKM. Trimming shortened V by 7 bases and J by 3 bases, and 8 bases separated the two germline ends.

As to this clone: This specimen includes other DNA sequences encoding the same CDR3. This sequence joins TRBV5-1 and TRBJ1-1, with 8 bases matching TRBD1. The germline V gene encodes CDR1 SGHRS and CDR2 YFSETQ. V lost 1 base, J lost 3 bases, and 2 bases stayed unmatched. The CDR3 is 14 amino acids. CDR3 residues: CASSLNRGDTEAFF. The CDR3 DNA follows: TGCGCCAGCAGCTTGAACAGGGGGGACACTGAAGCTTTCTTT.

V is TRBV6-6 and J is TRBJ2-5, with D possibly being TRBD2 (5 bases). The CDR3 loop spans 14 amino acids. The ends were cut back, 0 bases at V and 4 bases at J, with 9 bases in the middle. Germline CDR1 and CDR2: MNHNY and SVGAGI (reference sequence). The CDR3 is CASSYSPEGETQYF. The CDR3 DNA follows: TGTGCCAGCAGTTACTCCCCCGAGGGAGAGACCCAGTACTTC.

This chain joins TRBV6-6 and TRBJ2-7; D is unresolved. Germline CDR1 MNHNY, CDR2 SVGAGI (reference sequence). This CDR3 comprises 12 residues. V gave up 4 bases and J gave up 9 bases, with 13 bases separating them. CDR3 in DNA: TGTGCCAGCAGTTCTGACACTGCCGGGCAGTACTTC. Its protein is CASSSDTAGQYF.

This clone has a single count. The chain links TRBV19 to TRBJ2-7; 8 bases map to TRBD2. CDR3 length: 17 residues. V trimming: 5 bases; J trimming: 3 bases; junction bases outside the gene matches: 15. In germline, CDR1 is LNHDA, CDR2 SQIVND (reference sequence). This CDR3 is CASSPPGGVAGRYEQYF. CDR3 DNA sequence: TGTGCCAGTAGTCCACCTGGGGGAGTAGCGGGACGCTACGAGCAGTACTTC.

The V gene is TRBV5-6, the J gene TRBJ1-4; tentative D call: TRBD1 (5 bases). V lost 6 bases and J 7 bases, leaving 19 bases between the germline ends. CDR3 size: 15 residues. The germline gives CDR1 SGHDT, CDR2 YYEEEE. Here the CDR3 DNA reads TGTGCCAGCAACTTCGGACATTTCGCGTTTGAAAAACTGTTTTTT. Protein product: CASNFGHFAFEKLFF.

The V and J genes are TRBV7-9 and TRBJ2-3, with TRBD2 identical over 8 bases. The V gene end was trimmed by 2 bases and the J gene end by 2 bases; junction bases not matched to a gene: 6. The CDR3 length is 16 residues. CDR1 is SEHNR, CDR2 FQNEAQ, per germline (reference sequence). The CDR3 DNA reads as TGTGCCAGCAGCTTAACCGGGACTAGTTACACAGATACGCAGTATTTT. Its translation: CASSLTGTSYTDTQYF.

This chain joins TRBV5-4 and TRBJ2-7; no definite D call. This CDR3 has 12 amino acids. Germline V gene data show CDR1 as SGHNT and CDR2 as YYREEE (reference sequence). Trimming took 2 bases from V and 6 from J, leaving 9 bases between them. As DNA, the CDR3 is TGTGCCAGCAGCTTCAGGTTTTCCGAGCAGTACTTC. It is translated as CASSFRFSEQYF. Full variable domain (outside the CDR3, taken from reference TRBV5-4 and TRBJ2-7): ETGVTQSPTHLIKTRGQQVTLRCSSQSGHNTVSWYQQALGQGPQFIFQYYREEENGRGNFPPRFSGLQFPNYSSELNVNALELDDSALYLCASSFRFSEQYFGPGTRLTVT.

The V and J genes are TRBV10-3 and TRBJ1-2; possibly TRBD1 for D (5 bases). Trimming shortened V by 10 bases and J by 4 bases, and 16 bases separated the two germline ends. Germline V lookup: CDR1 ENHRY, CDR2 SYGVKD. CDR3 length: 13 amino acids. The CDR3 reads CASTAGDVYGYTF. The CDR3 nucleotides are TGTGCCAGTACCGCGGGGGACGTCTATGGCTACACCTTC.

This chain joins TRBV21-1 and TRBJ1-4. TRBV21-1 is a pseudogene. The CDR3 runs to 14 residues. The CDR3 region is CASSKWRVGEKLFF. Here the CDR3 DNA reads TGTGCCAGCAGCAAATGGCGGGTCGGTGAAAAACTGTTTTTT.

This CDR3 reads CASSYTGTGIYGYTF. The CDR3 DNA reads as TGTGCCAGCAGTTATACCGGGACAGGGATCTATGGCTACACCTTC. The rearrangement joins TRBV27 to TRBJ1-2; 9 nucleotides line up with TRBD1. The CDR3 extends over 15 amino acids. The germline V gene has CDR1 MNHEY and CDR2 SMNVEV (reference sequence). The trim removed 4 bases at V and 4 bases at J, leaving 7 bases unmatched.

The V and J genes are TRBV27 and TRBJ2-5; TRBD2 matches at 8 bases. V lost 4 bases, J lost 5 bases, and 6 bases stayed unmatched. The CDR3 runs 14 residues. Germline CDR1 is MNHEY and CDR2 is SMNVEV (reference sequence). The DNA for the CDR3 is TGTGCCAGCAGTTATAGCGGGGTAAGGGAGACCCAGTACTTC. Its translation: CASSYSGVRETQYF.

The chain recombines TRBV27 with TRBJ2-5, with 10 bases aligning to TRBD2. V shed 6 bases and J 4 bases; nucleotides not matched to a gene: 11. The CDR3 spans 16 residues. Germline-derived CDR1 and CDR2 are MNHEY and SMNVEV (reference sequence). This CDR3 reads CASRLIGPSGRETQYF. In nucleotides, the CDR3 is TGTGCCAGCAGACTTATCGGCCCTAGCGGGAGAGAGACCCAGTACTTC.

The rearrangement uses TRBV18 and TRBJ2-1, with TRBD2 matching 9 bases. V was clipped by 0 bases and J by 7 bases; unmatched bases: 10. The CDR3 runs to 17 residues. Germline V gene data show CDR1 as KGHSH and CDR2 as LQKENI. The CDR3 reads CASSPPSVSGSTNEQFF. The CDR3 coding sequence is TGTGCCAGCTCACCACCGTCTGTTAGCGGGAGCACGAATGAGCAGTTCTTC.

CDR3 DNA sequence: TGCGCCAGCAGCCGTGCGACAGGGAACTATGGCTACACCTTC. This sequence encodes CASSRATGNYGYTF. The genes are TRBV4-1 and TRBJ1-2, with TRBD1 matching 7 bases. J was trimmed by 2 bases and V by 4 bases; bases with no gene match: 4. The CDR3 consists of 14 residues. CDR1 is MGHRA and CDR2 is YSYEKL in the germline V gene.

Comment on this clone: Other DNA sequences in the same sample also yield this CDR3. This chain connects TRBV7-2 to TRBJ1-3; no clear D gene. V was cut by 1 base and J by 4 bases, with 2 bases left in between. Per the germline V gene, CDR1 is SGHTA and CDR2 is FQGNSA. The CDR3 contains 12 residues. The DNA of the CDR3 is TGTGCCAGCAGCTTAGTAGGAAACACCATATATTTT. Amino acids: CASSLVGNTIYF.

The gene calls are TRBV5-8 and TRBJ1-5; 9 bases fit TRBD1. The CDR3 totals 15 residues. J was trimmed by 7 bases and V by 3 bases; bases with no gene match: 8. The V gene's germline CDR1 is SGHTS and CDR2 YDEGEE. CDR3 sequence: CASSSGQGMEQPQHF. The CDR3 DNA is TGTGCCAGCAGCTCAGGACAGGGGATGGAACAGCCCCAGCATTTT.

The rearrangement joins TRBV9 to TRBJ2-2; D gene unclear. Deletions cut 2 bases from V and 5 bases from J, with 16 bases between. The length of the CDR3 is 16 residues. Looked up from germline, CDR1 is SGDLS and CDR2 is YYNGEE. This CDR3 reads CASSVRASLETGELFF. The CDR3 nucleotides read TGTGCCAGCAGCGTCCGAGCGTCCCTCGAGACCGGGGAGCTGTTTTTT.

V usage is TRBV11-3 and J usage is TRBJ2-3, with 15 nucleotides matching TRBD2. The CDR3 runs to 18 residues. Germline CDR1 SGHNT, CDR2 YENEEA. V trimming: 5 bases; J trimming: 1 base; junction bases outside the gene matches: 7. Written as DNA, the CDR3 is TGTGCCAGCAGCAAATGGACTAGCGGGAGGGTGGGCACAGATACGCAGTATTTT. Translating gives CASSKWTSGRVGTDTQYF. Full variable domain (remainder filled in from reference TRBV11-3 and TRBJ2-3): EAGVVQSPRYKIIEKKQPVAFWCNPISGHNTLYWYLQNLGQGPELLIRYENEEAVDDSQLPKDRFSAERLKGVDSTLKIQPAELGDSAVYLCASSKWTSGRVGTDTQYFGPGTRLTVL.

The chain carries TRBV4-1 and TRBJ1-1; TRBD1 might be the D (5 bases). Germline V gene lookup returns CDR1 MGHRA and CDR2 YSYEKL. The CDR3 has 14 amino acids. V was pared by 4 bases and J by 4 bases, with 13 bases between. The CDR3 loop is CASSRPQGTTEAFF. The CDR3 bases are TGCGCCAGCAGCCGCCCCCAGGGCACCACTGAAGCTTTCTTT.

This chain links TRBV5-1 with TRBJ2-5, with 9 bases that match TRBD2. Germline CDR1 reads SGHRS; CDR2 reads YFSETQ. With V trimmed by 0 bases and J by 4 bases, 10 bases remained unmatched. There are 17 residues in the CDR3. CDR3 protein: CASSLVGGRAGGETQYF. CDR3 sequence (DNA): TGCGCCAGCAGCTTGGTGGGCGGGAGGGCCGGAGGAGAGACCCAGTACTTC.

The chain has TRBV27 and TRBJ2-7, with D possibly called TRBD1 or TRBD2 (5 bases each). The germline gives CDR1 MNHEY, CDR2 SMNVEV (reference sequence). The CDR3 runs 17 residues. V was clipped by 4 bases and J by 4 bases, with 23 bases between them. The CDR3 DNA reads TGTGCCAGCAGTTGGGGAAGTGGGACCCGCCCGTTGTACGAGCAGTACTTC. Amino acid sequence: CASSWGSGTRPLYEQYF.

The DNA of the CDR3 is TGTGCCAGCAGCTTACGTACCAGCGGGAATCCTTCCTACGAGCAGTACTTC. It is translated as CASSLRTSGNPSYEQYF. The V and J genes are TRBV11-2 and TRBJ2-7, with 7 bases fitting TRBD2. Trimming removed 2 bases from V and 1 base from J; junction bases left unmatched: 11. Looked up from germline, CDR1 is SGHAT and CDR2 is FQNNGV. CDR3 length: 17 residues.